This T cell receptor beta chain was captured in a study of T cell changes during pregnancy in multiple sclerosis. Details on this clone: Other DNA sequences in the sample encode the same CDR3.

The CDR3 is 13 residues long. V was pared by 0 bases and J by 5 bases, with 6 bases between. Germline CDR1 and CDR2: SGHRS and YFSETQ. Assay: immunoSEQ multiplex PCR; the TCRdb copy retains only in-frame clones and omits some. The repertoire holds about 86,000 clones, with 75% to 95% as singletons. This receptor was taken from a female donor in good health, enrolled as a control in a pregnancy study. The source material was peripheral blood, sampled in the first trimester of pregnancy. The rearrangement links TRBV5-1 to TRBJ1-5; possible D gene TRBD1, 6 bases. The DNA of the CDR3 is TGCGCCAGCAGCTTGGCAGGGGATCAGCCCCAGCATTTT. It is translated as CASSLAGDQPQHF.